This T cell receptor beta chain originates from a study of cytomegalovirus exposure and HLA in healthy donors. Overall study results and limits: TCR beta sequences numbering around 15,000 were associated with HLA alleles at 0.05 false discovery rate in a later analysis.

With respect to this clone: The antigen remains unidentified.

The primer mix had 60 Vbeta and 13 Jbeta primers. Measured with immunoSEQ multiplex PCR; TCRdb has only the in-frame clones, and not every one. The data hold under 300,000 clones, with roughly 90% observed a single time. CDR1 LGHNA and CDR2 YSLEER come from the germline V gene. There are 17 residues in the CDR3. The trim removed 0 bases at V and 4 bases at J, leaving 11 bases unmatched. The chain links TRBV4-3 to TRBJ2-7, with 8 bases aligning to TRBD2. The TCR sequence derives from a man aged 35-49 years in good health and CMV-seropositive. Specimen: PBMCs. CDR3 bases: TGCGCCAGCAGCCAAGAAGGCAGAGCGGGAGAAGCTTACGAGCAGTACTTC. It encodes CASSQEGRAGEAYEQYF.